This entry lists 13 T cell receptor beta chains sequenced from one sample in a study of blood T cells in healthy people across ages. Combining a sample-barcoded 5' primer with a J-beta primer mix, a second PCR ran for roughly 6 to 11 cycles. Each CDR3 protein is one row after TCRdb ran MiXCR on the 5' RACE reads. Of roughly 930,000 distinct CDR3 sequences detected, roughly 52% appear once; the ten largest clones hold around an eighth. Material for sequencing was blood. These receptors were collected from a man under 40 in good health.

The rearrangement uses TRBV6-5 and TRBJ2-6; 11 bases are shared with TRBD1. The length of the CDR3 is 18 residues. V lost 2 bases to trimming and J lost 4 bases; unmatched junction nucleotides: 7. The germline CDR1 and CDR2 sequences are MNHEY and SVGAGI. In DNA form, the CDR3 reads TGTGCCAGCAGTTACGGGACAGGGGGAACGTCCGGGGCCAACGTCCTGACTTTC. Protein: CASSYGTGGTSGANVLTF.

The CDR3 sequence: CASSLEGSAGANVLTF. The CDR3 coding sequence is TGCGCCAGCAGCTTGGAGGGAAGTGCTGGGGCCAACGTCCTGACTTTC. The J gene is TRBJ2-6, the V gene TRBV5-1; D gene unclear. V was pared by 0 bases and J by 2 bases, with 9 bases between. The CDR3 has 16 amino acids. Germline V gene lookup returns CDR1 SGHRS and CDR2 YFSETQ.

The chain links TRBV7-2 to TRBJ2-7, with 7 nucleotides matching TRBD1. The better agreement between TRBJ2-5 and the DNA end casts doubt on the J call. The CDR3 is 13 residues long. Germline assignment: CDR1 SGHTA and CDR2 FQGNSA. CDR3 in amino acids: CASSPEHRGTQYF. CDR3 nucleotides: TGTGCCAGCAGCCCAGAGCACAGGGGGACCCAGTACTTC.

This rearrangement joins TRBV7-9 to TRBJ2-4; TRBD1 is a possible D gene (5 bases). Trimming took 3 bases from V and 5 from J, leaving 11 bases between them. The CDR3 extends over 14 amino acids. Germline CDR1 reads SEHNR; CDR2 reads FQNEAQ (reference sequence). This CDR3 reads CASSFQTVENIQYF. CDR3 nucleotide sequence: TGTGCCAGCAGCTTTCAGACAGTCGAAAACATTCAGTACTTC.

This rearrangement joins TRBV5-5 to TRBJ2-7, with D maybe TRBD1 (6 bases). V lost 2 bases and J 0 bases, leaving 24 bases between the germline ends. The CDR3 has 19 residues. The germline CDR1 and CDR2 sequences are SGHKS and YYEKEE (reference sequence). CDR3 amino acids: CASSFRLLPRGHGSYEQYF. The CDR3 DNA follows: TGTGCCAGCAGCTTTCGACTATTGCCCAGGGGACACGGCTCCTACGAGCAGTACTTC.

This clonotype was seen a few times. V and J are TRBV7-9 and TRBJ2-5; D perhaps matches TRBD2 (6 bases). V lost 3 bases to trimming and J lost 7 bases, with 18 bases between them. CDR3 length: 15 amino acids. CDR1 is SEHNR, CDR2 FQNEAQ, per germline (reference sequence). CDR3 sequence: CASSLPGDGVRTQYF. The CDR3 DNA reads as TGTGCCAGCAGCTTGCCGGGAGATGGGGTACGGACCCAGTACTTC.

This clonotype was seen more than once but under ten times. This CDR3 is CASSSPGQRSYEQYF. In DNA form, the CDR3 reads TGTGCCAGCAGCTCTCCGGGACAAAGGTCCTACGAGCAGTACTTC. J is TRBJ2-7 and V is TRBV6-6; D is perhaps TRBD1 (6 bases). This CDR3 is built from 15 residues. From germline, CDR1 is MNHNY and CDR2 SVGAGI (reference sequence). V gave up 6 bases and J gave up 1 base, with 16 bases separating them.

The chain links TRBV4-2 to TRBJ2-4; D not certain. Trimming took 0 bases from V and 0 from J, leaving 12 bases between them. Germline-derived CDR1 and CDR2 are LGHNA and YNFKEQ. This CDR3 spans 17 amino acids. DNA of the CDR3: TGTGCCAGCAGCCAAGACAGGTCCTCTGGAGCCAAAAACATTCAGTACTTC. It codes for CASSQDRSSGAKNIQYF.

V usage is TRBV5-5 and J usage is TRBJ2-7, with 7 nucleotides matching TRBD2. CDR3 length: 15 amino acids. Germline assignment: CDR1 SGHKS and CDR2 YYEKEE (reference sequence). Germline trimming cut 3 bases from V and 1 base from J; bases unmatched to any gene: 7. The CDR3 reads CASSYLGGASYEQYF. In nucleotides, the CDR3 is TGTGCCAGCAGCTACCTGGGAGGGGCGTCCTACGAGCAGTACTTC. Full variable domain (outside the CDR3, taken from reference TRBV5-5 and TRBJ2-7): DAGVTQSPTHLIKTRGQQVTLRCSPISGHKSVSWYQQVLGQGPQFIFQYYEKEERGRGNFPDRFSARQFPNYSSELNVNALLLGDSALYLCASSYLGGASYEQYFGPGTRLTVT.

In its sample, this clonotype was seen a few times. The chain joins TRBV6-5 to TRBJ1-1; D is uncertain. Germline V gene lookup returns CDR1 MNHEY and CDR2 SVGAGI. This CDR3 is 13 amino acids long. Between the trimmed V and J ends, which lost 2 bases and 7 bases, there was a span of 11 bases. CDR3 amino acids: CASSYEIDGEAFF. For the CDR3, the DNA is TGTGCCAGCAGTTACGAGATCGACGGTGAAGCTTTCTTT.

The J gene is TRBJ2-6, the V gene TRBV28; 7 nucleotides line up with TRBD1. This CDR3 spans 16 amino acids. J gave up 0 bases and V 10 bases, and 9 bases lay outside the gene matches. Germline loops: CDR1 MDHEN, CDR2 SYDVKM. CDR3 residues: CATGDRFSSGANVLTF. The CDR3 DNA sequence: TGTGCCACCGGGGACAGATTCAGCTCTGGGGCCAACGTCCTGACTTTC.

This clonotype was recorded a few times. The chain couples TRBV29-1 to TRBJ2-1; the match to TRBD2 covers 9 bases. This CDR3 has 15 residues. Unmatched junction bases numbered 14, after V lost 6 bases and J lost 8 bases. The germline V gene has CDR1 SQVTM and CDR2 ANQGSEA. The CDR3 DNA reads as TGCAGCGTGGAAAAGGCCAGCGGGGGGTACGATGAGCAGTTCTTC. Encoded protein: CSVEKASGGYDEQFF.

V is TRBV4-3 and J is TRBJ2-2; D call uncertain. The germline V and J ends were trimmed by 5 bases and 7 bases, with 14 bases remaining between them. The CDR3 runs 14 residues. Germline CDR1 reads LGHNA; CDR2 reads YSLEER. CDR3 protein: CASSARLVDGELFF. In nucleotides, the CDR3 is TGCGCCAGCAGCGCCCGGCTGGTGGACGGGGAGCTGTTTTTT.